The clone carrying this TCR beta chain was detected many times. Its antigen is not identified. This entry belongs to a study of T cells after yellow fever vaccination. Looking at the study overall: Fractions containing few cells were prepared with SMART-Seq v4 Ultra Low Input.

The study, taken as a whole, reports: From the bulk population, abundant clonotypes could contaminate and appear within FACS-sorted repertoires.

V lost 6 bases and J 3 bases, leaving 5 bases between the germline ends. Looked up from germline, CDR1 is DFQATT and CDR2 is SNEGSKA (reference sequence). The CDR3 loop spans 11 amino acids. From the 5' RACE reads, TCRdb called clonotypes with MiXCR, one entry per CDR3 protein. The sample contains approximately 550,000 distinct CDR3 sequences, roughly a fifth of which appear only once. The source is a man aged 25 to 40 who received the YFV17D yellow fever vaccine. This material consisted of PBMCs, taken 15 days after the yellow fever booster vaccination. The V call is TRBV20-1, the J call TRBJ2-2; a weak D match, TRBD1 (5 bases). This chain's CDR3 is CSAQDTGELFF. As DNA, the CDR3 is TGCAGTGCACAGGACACCGGGGAGCTGTTTTTT.